This record concerns one T cell receptor (beta chain) sequence. Antigen: not known. Sequencing templates came from extracted RNA that was reverse transcribed into cDNA. Repertoires were generated with immunoSEQ multiplex PCR, while TCRdb's copy carries only in-frame clones and drops some. The sample yields 130,000 to 150,000 clones, roughly 48% seen once. In alopecia areata patients, both lesional scalp punch biopsies and peripheral blood were collected. Germline trimming cut 4 bases from V and 1 base from J; bases unmatched to any gene: 6. This CDR3 spans 15 amino acids. Per the germline V gene, CDR1 is ENHRY and CDR2 is SYGVKD. This sample was taken from a study of CD8+ T cells in alopecia areata. Findings and limits, study-wide: Lesional scalp exceeded normal scalp in clonality, especially in alopecia totalis/universalis.

The chain employs TRBV10-3 and TRBJ2-5, with TRBD2 identical over 7 bases. Sequenced sample: CD4+ T cells sorted from blood. This receptor was taken from a human donor with alopecia areata. The CDR3 spells CAISVSASGQETQYF. CDR3 bases: TGTGCCATCAGTGTTTCCGCTAGCGGCCAAGAGACCCAGTACTTC.